What follows are 19 T cell receptor beta chains derived from one specimen sequenced in a study of blood T cell repertoires in COVID-19. The table came from immunoSEQ multiplex PCR; TCRdb's copy has only in-frame clones and leaves some out. The sample shows about 180,000 clones, 80% to 90% of them seen only once. Sequences were obtained from peripheral blood. These receptors were taken from a man aged 18 to 30 who had recovered from COVID-19.

This chain uses TRBV28 with TRBJ1-6; TRBD1 matches 8 bases. The CDR3 is made up of 16 amino acids. J was trimmed by 2 bases and V by 5 bases; bases with no gene match: 5. The germline V gene encodes CDR1 MDHEN and CDR2 SYDVKM. The CDR3 reads CASSLYRGTYNSPLHF. In DNA form, the CDR3 reads TGTGCCAGCAGTCTATACAGGGGGACCTATAATTCACCCCTCCACTTT.

The chain links TRBV10-3 to TRBJ2-2; D is perhaps TRBD2 (6 bases). This CDR3 contains 14 residues. V shed 10 bases and J shed 1 base, with 13 bases lying between them. Germline CDR1 reads ENHRY; CDR2 reads SYGVKD. DNA for the CDR3: TGTGCCACCTCCGGGAGATTGAACACCGGGGAGCTGTTTTTT. Its translation is CATSGRLNTGELFF.

The rearrangement uses TRBV6-5 and TRBJ2-1, with 8 bases that match TRBD2. The trim removed 2 bases at V and 4 bases at J, leaving 4 bases unmatched. The CDR3 is 15 residues long. CDR1 is MNHEY and CDR2 is SVGAGI in the germline V gene. This CDR3 is CASSYRPGGYNEQFF. CDR3 coding DNA: TGTGCCAGCAGTTACCGCCCGGGAGGGTACAATGAGCAGTTCTTC.

V usage is TRBV4-1 and J usage is TRBJ2-7, with D possibly TRBD2 on 6 matching bases. The CDR3 is 16 amino acids. V dropped 0 bases and J dropped 5 bases, with 17 bases sitting between them. Germline V lookup: CDR1 MGHRA, CDR2 YSYEKL. In nucleotides, the CDR3 is TGCGCCAGCAGCCAAGACCCCCTCGGGAGTAGCCACGAGCAGTACTTC. Residues: CASSQDPLGSSHEQYF.

This clone was seen a single time. The V gene is TRBV19, the J gene TRBJ2-3; 13 bases agree with TRBD2. The germline V gene encodes CDR1 LNHDA and CDR2 SQIVND (reference sequence). The CDR3 runs 17 residues. With V trimmed by 1 base and J by 5 bases, 6 bases remained unmatched. The CDR3 sequence: CASSIGLAGGTRDTQYF. The CDR3 DNA sequence: TGTGCCAGTAGTATAGGACTAGCGGGAGGCACACGAGATACGCAGTATTTT.

The gene calls are TRBV7-8 and TRBJ2-1; D might be TRBD1 or TRBD2, each matching 5 bases. This CDR3 is built from 11 residues. V shed 6 bases and J shed 12 bases, with 12 bases lying between them. Germline lookup yields CDR1 SGHVS and CDR2 FQNEAQ. Written as DNA, the CDR3 is TGTGCCAGCAGTCGAGGGGCGGGGCAGTTCTTC. Residues: CASSRGAGQFF.

V gene TRBV7-2 combines with J gene TRBJ1-5, with no clear D. This CDR3 is built from 13 residues. CDR1 is SGHTA and CDR2 is FQGNSA in the germline V gene. V was pared by 2 bases and J by 2 bases, with 4 bases between. The CDR3 DNA reads TGTGCCAGCAGCTTAACAGGCAATCAGCCCCAGCATTTT. Protein: CASSLTGNQPQHF.

On this clone: One end of the junction varies from germline; a read error may be responsible. Written as DNA, the CDR3 is TGCGCCAGCAGCGTTGATTCGGGGGGAATCTACGTCTTC. Residues: CASSVDSGGIYVF. The chain combines TRBV5-1 with TRBJ2-7, with 7 nucleotides matching TRBD2. There are 13 residues in the CDR3. The V gene's germline CDR1 is SGHRS and CDR2 YFSETQ. The variable domain in full, completed from reference TRBV5-1 and TRBJ2-7, reads KAGVTQTPRYLIKTRGQQVTLSCSPISGHRSVSWYQQTPGQGLQFLFEYFSETQRNKGNFPGRFSGRQFSNSRSEMNVSTLELGDSALYLCASSVDSGGIYVFGPGTRLTVT.

This clone has a handful of counts. This chain links TRBV29-1 with TRBJ1-5; 7 nucleotides line up with TRBD1. CDR1 SQVTM and CDR2 ANQGSEA come from the germline V gene. The junction had 15 bases not matched to a gene; V was cut back by 7 bases and J by 6 bases. The CDR3 totals 15 residues. Here the CDR3 reads CSAISNQGVGQPQHF. CDR3 DNA: TGCAGCGCGATAAGTAATCAGGGGGTGGGTCAGCCCCAGCATTTT.

The chain links TRBV2 to TRBJ1-1, with D unclear. Germline lookup yields CDR1 SNHLY and CDR2 FYNNEI. This CDR3 contains 14 residues. V was trimmed by 7 bases and J by 0 bases, leaving 12 bases between them. The CDR3 protein is CASILEPMNTEAFF. CDR3 DNA sequence: TGTGCCAGCATTTTAGAGCCGATGAACACTGAAGCTTTCTTT.

The sample holds a few counts of this clone. V is TRBV10-1 and J is TRBJ2-1, with D possibly TRBD1 on 5 matching bases. CDR1 WNHNN and CDR2 SYGVQD come from the germline V gene (reference sequence). CDR3 length: 14 residues. V lost 6 bases, J lost 2 bases, and 11 bases lay in between. The DNA for the CDR3 is TGCGCCAGCAGCACAGGTGGGACCTACAATGAGCAGTTCTTC. It codes for CASSTGGTYNEQFF.

The gene calls are TRBV28 and TRBJ2-3, with D perhaps matching TRBD1 (5 bases). V was shortened by 3 bases and J by 11 bases, with 9 bases between the two germline ends. The germline V gene has CDR1 MDHEN and CDR2 SYDVKM. The CDR3 sequence is 11 residues long. Here the CDR3 DNA reads TGTGCCAGCAGTTTTTTCAGGGAGCAGTATTTT. Its protein is CASSFFREQYF.

The DNA for the CDR3 is TGTGCCATCAGTGCTCCCGGGACTATACTCCTCCATGGTAATGAGCAGTTCTTC. Translated: CAISAPGTILLHGNEQFF. The V call is TRBV10-3, the J call TRBJ2-1, with 7 bases aligning to TRBD2. CDR1 and CDR2 from the germline V gene are ENHRY and SYGVKD. The CDR3 consists of 18 residues. The ends lost 4 bases at V and 7 bases at J; junction bases unmatched: 19.

V gene TRBV6-5 combines with J gene TRBJ1-3; D possibly corresponds to TRBD1 (5 bases). Per germline, CDR1 MNHEY and CDR2 SVGAGI. V lost 5 bases, J lost 0 bases, and 11 bases lay in between. This CDR3 comprises 15 residues. The CDR3: CASSRGGSSGNTIYF. DNA of the CDR3: TGTGCCAGCAGTCGGGGGGGGAGCTCTGGAAACACCATATATTTT.

The CDR3 loop is CASSIPGTSPNEQFF. The CDR3 DNA reads as TGTGCCAGCAGCATCCCCGGGACTAGTCCCAACGAGCAGTTCTTC. The rearrangement uses TRBV3-1 (or the pseudogene TRBV3-2) and TRBJ2-1; 8 bases are a match to TRBD2. CDR3 size: 15 residues. The ends lost 5 bases at V and 10 bases at J; junction bases unmatched: 13. Per the germline V gene, CDR1 is LGHDT and CDR2 is YNNKEL (reference sequence).

The chain carries TRBV28 and TRBJ1-2; D unclear. CDR3 size: 12 residues. Trimming stripped 7 bases from V and 3 bases from J, with 9 bases between. Per germline, CDR1 MDHEN and CDR2 SYDVKM. This chain's CDR3 is CASTGRYYGYTF. The CDR3 DNA reads as TGTGCCAGCACTGGCAGGTACTATGGCTACACCTTC.

The chain couples TRBV13 to TRBJ2-1; TRBD2 matches at 11 bases. CDR1 is PRHDT and CDR2 is FYEKMQ in the germline V gene (reference sequence). Trimming took 6 bases from V and 3 from J; bases not matched to a gene: 7. The CDR3 consists of 16 residues. In nucleotides, the CDR3 is TGTGCCAGCAGTCGACTAGCGGGACATCTCTACAATGAGCAGTTCTTC. Protein: CASSRLAGHLYNEQFF. The full variable domain, completed using reference TRBV13 and TRBJ2-1, is AAGVIQSPRHLIKEKRETATLKCYPIPRHDTVYWYQQGPGQDPQFLISFYEKMQSDKGSIPDRFSAQQFSDYHSELNMSSLELGDSALYFCASSRLAGHLYNEQFFGPGTRLTVL.

The chain joins TRBV3-1 (or the pseudogene TRBV3-2) to TRBJ2-5; no reliable D call. V lost 1 base and J 0 bases, leaving 3 bases between the germline ends. The CDR3 is 13 amino acids. Germline V gives CDR1 LGHDT, CDR2 YNNKEL (reference sequence). The CDR3 region is CASSQAYQETQYF. CDR3 coding DNA: TGTGCCAGCAGCCAAGCGTACCAAGAGACCCAGTACTTC.

Only one count was recorded for this clone. The CDR3 loop reads CASSPSVTQETQYF. The CDR3 bases are TGTGCCAGCAGTCCTTCCGTAACTCAAGAGACCCAGTACTTC. The chain employs TRBV6-5 and TRBJ2-5, with D hard to call. V was trimmed by 5 bases and J by 2 bases, leaving 12 bases between them. Germline V gives CDR1 MNHEY, CDR2 SVGAGI. The CDR3 runs to 14 residues.